This T cell receptor (beta chain) stems from a study of T cell repertoires in cytomegalovirus infection. Study observations and caveats: CMV-specific TCR beta clonotypes restricted by HLA-C were the ones dominating the ex vivo response. Carriers of CMV plus the relevant HLA were identified by cumulative public TCR beta family frequency.

TCRdb re-called the reads with MiXCR, one entry per CDR3 protein. The repertoire holds about 890,000 distinct CDR3 sequences, with approximately 31% as singletons. With regard to this clonotype: Antigen specificity is unknown.

The CDR3 extends over 13 amino acids. Germline V gene data show CDR1 as MNHEY and CDR2 as SMNVEV (reference sequence). Trimming removed 3 bases from V and 8 bases from J, with 13 bases in between. This chain joins TRBV27 and TRBJ2-5; unclear D gene. This clonotype was obtained from a human donor in good health (CMV status not recorded). Some clones in this sample may be carry-over from other donors' samples. Specimen: cultured CD8+ T cells from PBMCs, collected from culture after CMV antigen stimulation. In DNA form, the CDR3 reads TGTGCCAGCAGTTTTGGCAACAGACAAACCCAGTACTTC. This gives the protein CASSFGNRQTQYF.